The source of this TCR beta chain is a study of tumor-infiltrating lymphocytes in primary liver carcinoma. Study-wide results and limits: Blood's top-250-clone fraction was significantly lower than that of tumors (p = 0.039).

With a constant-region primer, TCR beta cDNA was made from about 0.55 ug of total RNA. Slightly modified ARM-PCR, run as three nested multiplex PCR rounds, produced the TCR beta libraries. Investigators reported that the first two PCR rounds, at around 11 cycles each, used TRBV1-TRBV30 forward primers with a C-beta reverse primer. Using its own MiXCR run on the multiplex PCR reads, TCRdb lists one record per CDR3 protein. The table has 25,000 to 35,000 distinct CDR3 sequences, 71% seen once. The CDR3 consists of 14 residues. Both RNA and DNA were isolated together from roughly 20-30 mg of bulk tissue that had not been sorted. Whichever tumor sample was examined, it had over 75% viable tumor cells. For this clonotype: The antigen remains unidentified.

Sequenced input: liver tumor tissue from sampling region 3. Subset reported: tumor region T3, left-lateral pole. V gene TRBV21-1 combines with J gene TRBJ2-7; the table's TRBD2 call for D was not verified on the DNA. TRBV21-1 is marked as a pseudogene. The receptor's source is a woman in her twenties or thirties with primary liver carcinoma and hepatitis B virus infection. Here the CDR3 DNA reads TGTGCCAGCAGCAATCGGACTCGTACCCTCGAGCAGTACTTC. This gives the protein CASSNRTRTLEQYF.